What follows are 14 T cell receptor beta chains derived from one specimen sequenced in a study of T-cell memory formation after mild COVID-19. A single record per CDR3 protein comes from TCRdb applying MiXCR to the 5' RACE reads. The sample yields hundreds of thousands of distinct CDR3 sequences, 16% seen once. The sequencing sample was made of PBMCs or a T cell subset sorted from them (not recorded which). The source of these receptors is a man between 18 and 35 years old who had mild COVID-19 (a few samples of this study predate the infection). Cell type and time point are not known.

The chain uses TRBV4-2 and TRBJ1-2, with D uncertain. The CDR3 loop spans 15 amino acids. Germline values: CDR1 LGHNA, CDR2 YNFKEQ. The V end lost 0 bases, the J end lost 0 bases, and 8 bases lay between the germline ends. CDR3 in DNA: TGTGCCAGCAGCCAAGAGGACGGAACTAACTATGGCTACACCTTC. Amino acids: CASSQEDGTNYGYTF.

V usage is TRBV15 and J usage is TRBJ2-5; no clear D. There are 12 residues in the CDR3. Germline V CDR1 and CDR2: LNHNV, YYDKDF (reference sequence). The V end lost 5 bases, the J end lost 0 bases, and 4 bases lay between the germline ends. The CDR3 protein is CATSRYQETQYF. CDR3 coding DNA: TGTGCCACCAGCCGGTACCAAGAGACCCAGTACTTC.

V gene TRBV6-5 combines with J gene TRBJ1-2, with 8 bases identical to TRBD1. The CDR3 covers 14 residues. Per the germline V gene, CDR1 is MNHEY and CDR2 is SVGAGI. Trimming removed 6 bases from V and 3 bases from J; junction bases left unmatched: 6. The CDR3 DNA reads TGTGCCAGCAGAAAGACAGGGGTGGACTATGGCTACACCTTC. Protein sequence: CASRKTGVDYGYTF.

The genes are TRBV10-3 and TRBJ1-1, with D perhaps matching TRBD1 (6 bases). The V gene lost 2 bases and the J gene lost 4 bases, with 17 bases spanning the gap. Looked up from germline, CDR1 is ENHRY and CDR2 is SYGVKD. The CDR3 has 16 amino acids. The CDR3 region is CAISEHWGGGLTEAFF. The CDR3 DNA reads TGTGCCATCAGTGAGCATTGGGGGGGCGGGCTCACTGAAGCTTTCTTT.

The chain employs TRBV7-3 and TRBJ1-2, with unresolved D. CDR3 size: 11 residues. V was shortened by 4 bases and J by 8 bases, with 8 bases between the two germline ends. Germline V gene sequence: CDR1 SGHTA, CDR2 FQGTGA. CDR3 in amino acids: CASSSPRGYTF. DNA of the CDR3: TGTGCCAGCAGCTCGCCCCGGGGCTACACCTTC.

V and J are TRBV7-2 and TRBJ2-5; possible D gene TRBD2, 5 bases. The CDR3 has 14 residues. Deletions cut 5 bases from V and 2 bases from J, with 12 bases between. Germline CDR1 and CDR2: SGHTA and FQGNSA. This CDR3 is CASSIQSGQETQYF. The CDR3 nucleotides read TGTGCCAGCAGCATCCAGAGCGGTCAAGAGACCCAGTACTTC.

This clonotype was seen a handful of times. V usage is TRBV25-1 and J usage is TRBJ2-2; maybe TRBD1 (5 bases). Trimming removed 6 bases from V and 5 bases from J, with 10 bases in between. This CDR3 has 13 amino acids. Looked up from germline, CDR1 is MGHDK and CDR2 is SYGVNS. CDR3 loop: CASRPRQTGELFF. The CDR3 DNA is TGTGCCAGCAGACCGAGACAGACCGGGGAGCTGTTTTTT.

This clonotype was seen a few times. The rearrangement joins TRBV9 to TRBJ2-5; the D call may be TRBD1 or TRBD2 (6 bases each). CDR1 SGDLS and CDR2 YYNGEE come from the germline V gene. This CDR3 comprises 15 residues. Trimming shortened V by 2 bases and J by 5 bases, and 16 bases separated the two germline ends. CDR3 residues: CASSVDQQGGETQYF. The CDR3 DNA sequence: TGTGCCAGCAGCGTTGACCAACAGGGAGGTGAGACCCAGTACTTC.

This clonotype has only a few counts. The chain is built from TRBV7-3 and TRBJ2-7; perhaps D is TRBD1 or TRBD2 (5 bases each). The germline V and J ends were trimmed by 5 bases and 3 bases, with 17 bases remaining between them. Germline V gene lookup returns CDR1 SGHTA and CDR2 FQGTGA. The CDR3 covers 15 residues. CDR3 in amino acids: CASSLTGQTVYEQYF. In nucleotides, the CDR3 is TGTGCCAGCAGCCTCACGGGGCAGACCGTCTACGAGCAGTACTTC.

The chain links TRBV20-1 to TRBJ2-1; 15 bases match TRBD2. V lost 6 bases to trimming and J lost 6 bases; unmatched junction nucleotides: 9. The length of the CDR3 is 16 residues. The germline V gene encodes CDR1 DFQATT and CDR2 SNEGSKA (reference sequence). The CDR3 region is CSAAGLAGGRSNEQFF. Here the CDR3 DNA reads TGCAGTGCCGCGGGACTAGCGGGGGGCCGTTCCAATGAGCAGTTCTTC.

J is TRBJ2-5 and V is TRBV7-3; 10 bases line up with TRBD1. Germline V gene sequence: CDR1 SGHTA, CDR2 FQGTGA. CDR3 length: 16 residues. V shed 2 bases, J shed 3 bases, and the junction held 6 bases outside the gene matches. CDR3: CASSLGGTGEEETQYF. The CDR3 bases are TGTGCCAGCAGCTTAGGAGGGACAGGGGAGGAAGAGACCCAGTACTTC. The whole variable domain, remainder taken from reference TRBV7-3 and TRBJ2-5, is GAGVSQTPSNKVTEKGKYVELRCDPISGHTALYWYRQSLGQGPEFLIYFQGTGAADDSGLPNDRFFAVRPEGSVSTLKIQRTERGDSAVYLCASSLGGTGEEETQYFGPGTRLLVL.

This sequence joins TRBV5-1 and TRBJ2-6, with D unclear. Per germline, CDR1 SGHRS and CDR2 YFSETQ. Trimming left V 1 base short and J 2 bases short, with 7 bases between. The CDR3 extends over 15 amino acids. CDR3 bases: TGCGCCAGCAGCTTGAAAGAAACTGGGGCCAACGTCCTGACTTTC. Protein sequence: CASSLKETGANVLTF.

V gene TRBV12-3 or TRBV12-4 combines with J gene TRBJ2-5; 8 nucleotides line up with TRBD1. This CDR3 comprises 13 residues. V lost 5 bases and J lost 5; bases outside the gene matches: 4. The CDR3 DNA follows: TGTGCCAGCAGTCTCCGGGACAGGGAGACCCAGTACTTC. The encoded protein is CASSLRDRETQYF.

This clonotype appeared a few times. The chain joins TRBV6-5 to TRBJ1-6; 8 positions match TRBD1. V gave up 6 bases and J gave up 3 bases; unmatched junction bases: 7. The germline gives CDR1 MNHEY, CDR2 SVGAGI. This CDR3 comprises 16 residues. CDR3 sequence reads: CASSRTGSDYNSPLHF. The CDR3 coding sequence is TGTGCCAGCAGCCGGACAGGGTCTGACTATAATTCACCCCTCCACTTT.